This TCR beta chain was observed in a study of shared clonotypes between healthy human individuals. Sequenced by immunoSEQ multiplex PCR; TCRdb stores in-frame clones only, minus some. The sample shows hundreds of thousands of clones, approximately 97% of them seen only once. Germline V CDR1 and CDR2: DFQATT, SNEGSKA (reference sequence). Deletions cut 5 bases from V and 4 bases from J, with 9 bases between. This CDR3 spans 11 amino acids. Regarding the study as a whole: Non-shared clonotypes had lower generation probabilities than clonotypes shared by all four sorted-subset donors.

In regard to this clone: Antigen: not known.

The specimen sequenced was memory CD8+ T cells sorted from blood. Specified subset: CD45RO+ cells pooled with CCR7-negative TemRA cells. V and J are TRBV20-1 and TRBJ2-7; D call uncertain. This receptor was identified in a young man in good health. For the CDR3, the DNA is TGCAGTGCTTTCGACTCGTACGAGCAGTACTTC. This gives the protein CSAFDSYEQYF.